This TCR beta chain was recorded in a study of PD-1 blockade in classical Hodgkin lymphoma. Study-level results: With respect to the repertoire differences, their causes, possibly disease activity or prior therapy, remain undefined. Patients with a complete response exhibited baseline diversity comparable to newly diagnosed patients. Reports described newly diagnosed patients as having lower baseline TCR diversity than healthy donors. Nivolumab starters within 1 year of ASCT were excluded.

As for this clone: The antigen remains undetermined.

The method was immunoSEQ multiplex PCR; TCRdb's version includes in-frame clones alone and lacks a portion of them. The data show roughly 28,000 clones, approximately 70% seen once. Every patient was affected by relapse after autologous stem cell transplantation, while exposure to brentuximab vedotin was not uniform. Here the sequenced sample was peripheral blood mononuclear cells (PBMCs), taken before the second cycle of nivolumab. The TCR was taken from a human donor with classical Hodgkin lymphoma.

CDR3 loop: CASSHLFAAGESYEQYF. Written as DNA, the CDR3 is TGTGCCAGTAGTCACTTATTTGCAGCGGGAGAAAGCTACGAGCAGTACTTC. J is TRBJ2-7 and V is TRBV19; TRBD2 matches at 8 bases. The CDR3 loop spans 17 amino acids. With 5 bases clipped from V and 3 bases from J, the junction kept 15 bases outside the gene matches. Germline CDR1 reads LNHDA; CDR2 reads SQIVND (reference sequence).